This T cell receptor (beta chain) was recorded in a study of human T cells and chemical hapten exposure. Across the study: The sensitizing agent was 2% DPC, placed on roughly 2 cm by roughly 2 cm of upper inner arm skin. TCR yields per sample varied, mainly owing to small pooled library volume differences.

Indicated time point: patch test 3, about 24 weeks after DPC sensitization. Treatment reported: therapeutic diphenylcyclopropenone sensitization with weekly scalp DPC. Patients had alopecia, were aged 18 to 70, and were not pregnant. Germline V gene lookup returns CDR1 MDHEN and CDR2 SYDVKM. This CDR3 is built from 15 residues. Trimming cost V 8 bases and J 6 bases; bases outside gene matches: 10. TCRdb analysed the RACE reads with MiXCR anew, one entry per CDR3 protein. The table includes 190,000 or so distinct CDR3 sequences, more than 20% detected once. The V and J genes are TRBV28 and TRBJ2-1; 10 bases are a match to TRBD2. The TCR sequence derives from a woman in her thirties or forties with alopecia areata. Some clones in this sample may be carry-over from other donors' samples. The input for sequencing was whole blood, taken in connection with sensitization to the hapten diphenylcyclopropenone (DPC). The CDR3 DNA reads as TGTGCCAGCCTAACTGGGACTAGCGCCACCAATGAGCAGTTCTTC. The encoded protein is CASLTGTSATNEQFF.